The rows below give T cell receptor beta chains drawn from one sample of a study of blood T cell repertoires in COVID-19. Using immunoSEQ multiplex PCR, the repertoire was profiled, and TCRdb retains in-frame clones only, with some absent. In the table there are about 110,000 clones, approximately 84% of which are singletons. The sample consisted of peripheral blood. These receptors originate from a human donor in a cohort sampled during active COVID-19. Both conserved end residues are part of each CDR3. A D gene is named only where the DNA matches it firmly. Clone sizes are given selectively: once, few, many, or a class where the clone is expanded.

d_gene	abundance	j_gene	v_gene	CDR3nt	CDR3aa
TRBD2	NA	TRBJ2-5	TRBV5-1	TGCGCCAGCAGCCCCCTAGCGGGGGGAAATCAAGAGACCCAGTACTTC	CASSPLAGGNQETQYF
NA	NA	TRBJ1-2	TRBV24-1	TGTGCCACCAGTGATTTCTCCGGGAATGGCTACACCTTC	CATSDFSGNGYTF
TRBD1	NA	TRBJ2-5	TRBV7-9	TGTGCCAGCAGCTTAGGCGGACAGGGCTACTTTCAAGAGACCCAGTACTTC	CASSLGGQGYFQETQYF
NA	NA	TRBJ1-3	TRBV7-9	TGTGCCAGCAGCCCTTCTGGGGGGTTTGGAAACACCATATATTTT	CASSPSGGFGNTIYF
TRBD1	once	TRBJ1-6	TRBV7-9	TGTGCCAGCAGCCCCTCCGGACAGGGTTTACCCCTCCACTTT	CASSPSGQGLPLHF
TRBD1	NA	TRBJ2-2	TRBV6-5	TGTGCCAGCAGAACTGACAGGGGGCGCGCCGGGGAGCTGTTTTTT	CASRTDRGRAGELFF
TRBD2	NA	TRBJ2-1	TRBV28	TGTGCCAGCAGCCCCGGACTAGCGGGAGGTGCGGAGCAGTTCTTC	CASSPGLAGGAEQFF
NA	NA	TRBJ1-1	TRBV19	TGTGCCAGTAGTAAGCCCGGCGGGCAGTTGAACACTGAAGCTTTCTTT	CASSKPGGQLNTEAFF
NA	NA	TRBJ1-1	TRBV3-1/TRBV3-2	TGTGCCAGCAGTGACCTTGCGGGGGTCACTGAAGCTTTCTTT	CASSDLAGVTEAFF
TRBD1	once	TRBJ2-3	TRBV7-2	TGTGCCAGCAGCTTTACAGGGGGAGATACGCAGTATTTT	CASSFTGGDTQYF
NA	NA	TRBJ1-4	TRBV28	TGTGCCAGCAGTTTGGCGGGGGCGCAGACTAATGAAAAACTGTTTTTT	CASSLAGAQTNEKLFF
NA	NA	TRBJ2-2	TRBV19	TGTGCCAGTCTGAGCAGAACAGGTGGTTACACCGGGGAGCTGTTTTTT	CASLSRTGGYTGELFF
NA	NA	TRBJ2-1	TRBV19	TGTGCCAGTAGTATCGACTACTCCTACAATGAGCAGTTCTTC	CASSIDYSYNEQFF
TRBD2	NA	TRBJ2-3	TRBV7-3	TGTGCCAGCAGCTTGCGACTAGCGGGAGGGGGGACAGATACGCAGTATTTT	CASSLRLAGGGTDTQYF
TRBD1	NA	TRBJ1-1	TRBV5-1	TGCGCCAGCAGCTGGGACAGGGGCGATATGAACACTGAAGCTTTCTTT	CASSWDRGDMNTEAFF
TRBD2	NA	TRBJ2-3	TRBV25-1	TGTGCCAGCAGTGGACTAGCGGGAGGACAATTTTTT	CASSGLAGGQFF
TRBD2	once	TRBJ2-2	TRBV27	TGTGCCAGCAGGCGGGAGGATGCGAACACCGGGGAGCTGTTTTTT	CASRREDANTGELFF
NA	NA	TRBJ1-5	TRBV28	TGTGCCAGCAGGCACGGCACTAATTATCAGCCCCAGCATTTT	CASRHGTNYQPQHF
NA	once	TRBJ2-1	TRBV5-4	TGTGCCAGCAGCCGGACTATTAATGAGCAGTTCTTC	CASSRTINEQFF
NA	NA	TRBJ2-1	TRBV24-1	TGTGCCACCAGTGACCCTGTAGGGGGGGCAGCCAATTACAATGAGCAGTTCTTC	CATSDPVGGAANYNEQFF
TRBD2	NA	TRBJ2-1	TRBV24-1	TGTGCCACCAGTGATTCCGGGACTAGCGGGAGGTTGCGCTCCTACAATGAGCAGTTCTTC	CATSDSGTSGRLRSYNEQFF
NA	NA	TRBJ1-3	TRBV7-2	TGTGCCAGCAGCCAGGGAATCACTGGAAACACCATATATTTT	CASSQGITGNTIYF
TRBD1	NA	TRBJ2-3	TRBV5-1	TGCGCCAGCAGCTTGGAATTAGGGGGCGGATACGCAGATACGCAGTATTTT	CASSLELGGGYADTQYF
NA	NA	TRBJ1-5	TRBV6-1	TGTGCCAGCAGTGTCGCCAGGGGCGATAGCAATCAGCCCCAGCATTTT	CASSVARGDSNQPQHF
NA	NA	TRBJ2-2	TRBV4-3	TGCGCCAGCAGCCAGGGTAGCGGGAACACCGGGGAGCTGTTTTTT	CASSQGSGNTGELFF
NA	NA	TRBJ1-5	TRBV5-6	TGTGCCAGCAGCTTGCCGGGAGGGCAGCCCCAGCATTTT	CASSLPGGQPQHF
NA	NA	TRBJ2-7	TRBV10-3	TGTGCCATCAGGGAAACAGGGTTTGACGAGCAGTACTTC	CAIRETGFDEQYF
NA	once	TRBJ2-7	TRBV20-1	TGCAGTGCTAGAGATTACTACGAGCAGTACTTC	CSARDYYEQYF
NA	NA	TRBJ1-1	TRBV30	TGTGCCTGGAGTGTAAAACAGACGAACACTGAAGCTTTCTTT	CAWSVKQTNTEAFF
NA	NA	TRBJ1-6	TRBV11-2	TGTGCCAGCAGGGCGGCGGACAGTTCACCCCTCCACTTT	CASRAADSSPLHF
TRBD1	NA	TRBJ1-2	TRBV6-2/TRBV6-3	TGTGCCAGCAGTTATATGACCCTAACAGGGGACTATGGCTACACCTTC	CASSYMTLTGDYGYTF
NA	NA	TRBJ1-2	TRBV5-5	TGTGCCAGCAGCTTGGAGGTCCCGGGCTATGGCTACACCTTC	CASSLEVPGYGYTF
NA	NA	TRBJ1-1	TRBV18	TGTGCCAGCTCACCACCTGCTACAGGGAACACTGAAGCTTTCTTT	CASSPPATGNTEAFF
NA	NA	TRBJ2-2	TRBV19	TGTGCCAGTAGCACTTTGTGGGCCCTGACCGGGGAGCTGTTTTTT	CASSTLWALTGELFF
NA	NA	TRBJ1-1	TRBV2	TGTGCCAGCAGTGAAGCCGACACATTTGGGGCTTTCTTT	CASSEADTFGAFF
TRBD2	NA	TRBJ2-5	TRBV3-1/TRBV3-2	TGTGCCAGCAGCCACAGAGAGCGGGAGGGCCCGGGACAAGAGACCCAGTACTTC	CASSHREREGPGQETQYF
NA	NA	TRBJ2-4	TRBV7-9	TGTGCCAGCAGCTCTGGACCCGGGATGGACAAAAACATTCAGTACTTC	CASSSGPGMDKNIQYF
TRBD1	few	TRBJ1-1	TRBV16	TGTGCCAGCAGCCAGTTGGGACAGGGTAATGAAGCTTTCTTT	CASSQLGQGNEAFF
NA	few	TRBJ1-5	TRBV19	TGTGCCAGTATGAGGGCCAGTAACAATCAGCCCCAGCATTTT	CASMRASNNQPQHF
TRBD2	NA	TRBJ2-2	TRBV9	TGTGCCAGCAGCCCCGGGCTAGCGGCCATAGGGGGGGAGCTGTTTTTT	CASSPGLAAIGGELFF
TRBD1	NA	TRBJ1-1	TRBV7-9	TGTGCCAGCAGTTTGGACAGGGAAGCTTTCTTT	CASSLDREAFF
TRBD2	NA	TRBJ2-1	TRBV5-1	TGCGCCAGCAGAAGACTAGCGGGAGTGGATGAGCAGTTCTTC	CASRRLAGVDEQFF
TRBD2	NA	TRBJ2-4	TRBV18	TGTGCCAGCTCACCACCGAGGAATAGCGGGAATAGAGTCATTCAGTACTTC	CASSPPRNSGNRVIQYF
TRBD2	NA	TRBJ2-2	TRBV6-1	TGTGCCAGCAGCGAAGTGACTAGCGGAAACACCGGGGAGCTGTTTTTT	CASSEVTSGNTGELFF